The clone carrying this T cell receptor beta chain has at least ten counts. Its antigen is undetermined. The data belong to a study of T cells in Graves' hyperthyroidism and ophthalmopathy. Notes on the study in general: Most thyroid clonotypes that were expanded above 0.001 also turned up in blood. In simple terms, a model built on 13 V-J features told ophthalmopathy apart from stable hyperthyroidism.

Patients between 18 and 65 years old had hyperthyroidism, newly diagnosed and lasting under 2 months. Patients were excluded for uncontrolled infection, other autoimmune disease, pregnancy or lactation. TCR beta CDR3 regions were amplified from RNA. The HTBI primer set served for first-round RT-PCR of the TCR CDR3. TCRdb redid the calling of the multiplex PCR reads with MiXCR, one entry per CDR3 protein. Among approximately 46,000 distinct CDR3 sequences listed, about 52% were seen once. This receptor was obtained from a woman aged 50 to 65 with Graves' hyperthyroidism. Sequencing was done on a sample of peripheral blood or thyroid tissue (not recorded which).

CDR3 residues: CSARGGTMGGSEQYF. The DNA for the CDR3 is TGCAGTGCTAGAGGGGGGACTATGGGTGGTTCCGAGCAGTACTTC. The J gene is TRBJ2-7, the V gene TRBV20-1; 7 bases are a match to TRBD2. Germline V gives CDR1 DFQATT, CDR2 SNEGSKA (reference sequence). V dropped 1 base and J dropped 6; count of bases not matched to a gene: 12. This CDR3 comprises 15 residues.